This T cell receptor (beta chain) derives from a study of OX40 agonist ivuxolimab in advanced cancers. About the research overall: Patients received intravenous ivuxolimab every 2 weeks at 0.01 to 10 mg/kg. It was permissible to have had prior anti-PD-1, anti-PD-L1 or anti-CTLA-4 therapy, and 40% had some. Partial responses occurred in Three dose-escalation patients, one with hepatocellular carcinoma and two with cutaneous melanoma. Study outcomes and limitations: Low levels of normalized T-cell clonal expansion also appeared in some nonresponders.

The CDR3 totals 15 residues. Deletions cut 3 bases from V and 1 base from J, with 10 bases between. Assay: immunoSEQ multiplex PCR; the TCRdb copy retains only in-frame clones and omits some. This sample has approximately 31,000 clones, with around 80% found just once. A note on this clone: Its antigen is currently unknown.

This sequence was found in an adult with an advanced solid tumor such as melanoma, head and neck, liver or kidney cancer. Source: CD4+ or CD8+ T cells sorted from blood, taken in a trial of the OX40 agonist ivuxolimab. The chain carries TRBV23-1 and TRBJ1-3, with D unresolved. TRBV23-1 is identified as an open reading frame with a role that is uncertain. The CDR3 coding sequence is TGCGCCAGCAGTCATCGGGCCGCATCTGGAAACACCATATATTTT. Translated, it gives CASSHRAASGNTIYF.